The next 8 T cell receptor beta chains were all read from a single sample in a study of blood T cell repertoires in COVID-19. TCRdb's copy holds only in-frame clones and misses some; the assay was immunoSEQ multiplex PCR. Of 150,000 to 200,000 clones listed, 86% are singletons. Sequences were obtained from peripheral blood. All receptors come from a woman aged 60-75 years with COVID-19, enrolled during active disease.

The chain combines TRBV12-3 or TRBV12-4 with TRBJ1-2; TRBD1 is a possible D gene (5 bases). V was shortened by 5 bases and J by 4 bases, with 11 bases between the two germline ends. The CDR3 extends over 13 amino acids. The chain's CDR3 is CASSQGLGYGYTF. Written as DNA, the CDR3 is TGTGCCAGCAGTCAGGGACTTGGCTATGGCTACACCTTC.

The chain couples TRBV4-1 to TRBJ2-1, with TRBD2 matching 13 bases. J lost 4 bases, V lost 2 bases, and 11 bases had no gene match. This CDR3 spans 19 amino acids. Germline assignment: CDR1 MGHRA and CDR2 YSYEKL. The CDR3 loop is CASSQPKLAGGPVYNEQFF. CDR3 in DNA: TGCGCCAGCAGCCAACCGAAACTAGCGGGAGGGCCTGTTTACAATGAGCAGTTCTTC.

In its sample, this clone was seen a few times. The chain recombines TRBV7-2 with TRBJ2-7; possible D gene TRBD2, 5 bases. There are 13 residues in the CDR3. The ends were cut back, 8 bases at V and 0 bases at J, with 11 bases in the middle. Germline CDR1 and CDR2: SGHTA and FQGNSA. The CDR3 DNA is TGTGCCAGCTCACGGGGATTCTCCTACGAGCAGTACTTC. It is translated as CASSRGFSYEQYF. Variable domain in full (rest from reference TRBV7-2 and TRBJ2-7): GAGVSQSPSNKVTEKGKDVELRCDPISGHTALYWYRQSLGQGLEFLIYFQGNSAPDKSGLPSDRFSAERTGGSVSTLTIQRTQQEDSAVYLCASSRGFSYEQYFGPGTRLTVT.

The J gene is TRBJ1-1, the V gene TRBV12-3 or TRBV12-4; D uncertain. This CDR3 has 12 residues. V lost 6 bases and J 4 bases, leaving 9 bases between the germline ends. CDR3 sequence reads: CASRTTGTEAFF. CDR3 DNA sequence: TGTGCCAGCAGAACGACTGGCACTGAAGCTTTCTTT.

In this sample, this clone turned up once. The genes are TRBV5-1 and TRBJ1-5; 7 bases are shared with TRBD1. The ends lost 5 bases at V and 7 bases at J; junction bases unmatched: 9. This CDR3 spans 14 amino acids. Germline V gives CDR1 SGHRS, CDR2 YFSETQ. The CDR3, as DNA: TGCGCCAGCAGGGCCCAGGGGGAGGAGCAGCCCCAGCATTTT. Its protein product is CASRAQGEEQPQHF.

The rearrangement joins TRBV14 to TRBJ1-1; D is undetermined. The germline V gene has CDR1 SGHDN and CDR2 FVKESK. V shed 8 bases and J shed 5 bases, with 18 bases lying between them. There are 14 residues in the CDR3. CDR3 sequence (DNA): TGTGCCAGCTGGAGGACTATGTTTGGTACTGAAGCTTTCTTT. Translated: CASWRTMFGTEAFF. The complete variable domain, with remaining parts taken from reference TRBV14 and TRBJ1-1, reads EAGVTQFPSHSVIEKGQTVTLRCDPISGHDNLYWYRRVMGKEIKFLLHFVKESKQDESGMPNNRFLAERTGGTYSTLKVQPAELEDSGVYFCASWRTMFGTEAFFGQGTRLTVV.

This clone has just a few counts. CDR3 DNA: TGTGCCAGCAGTCTCGCCCCGCAGGCAGGGACTGGAAACACCATATATTTT. Encoded protein: CASSLAPQAGTGNTIYF. V and J are TRBV7-2 and TRBJ1-3; D might be TRBD1 (5 bases). In germline, CDR1 is SGHTA, CDR2 FQGNSA. The CDR3 is made up of 17 amino acids. With 6 bases removed from V and 2 bases from J, the gap between germline ends came to 20 bases.

The rearrangement joins TRBV6-1 to TRBJ2-2; TRBD1 might be the D (5 bases). Germline CDR1 reads MNHNS; CDR2 reads SASEGT. The V gene lost 8 bases and the J gene lost 3 bases, with 10 bases spanning the gap. The CDR3 contains 13 residues. The CDR3 protein is CASAQGYTGELFF. In DNA, the CDR3 is TGTGCCAGCGCCCAGGGATACACCGGGGAGCTGTTTTTT.